The T cell receptor (beta chain) described here comes from a study of T cell responses to AZD1222 COVID-19 vaccine. Background on the study: Some second doses came at about 4 weeks and others at about 12 weeks; these were pooled. Points from the study as a whole: Regions 160-218 and 743-854 held dominance among vaccine-associated CD4 TCRs, which spanned spike. Seropositive at baseline were only a handful of AZD1222 recipients. Targets within unmutated variant regions were reportedly found for nearly half of spike-specific TCRs.

About this clone: The antigen remains unidentified.

The method was immunoSEQ multiplex PCR; TCRdb's version includes in-frame clones alone and lacks a portion of them. The sample holds over 110,000 clones, approximately 90% seen once. CDR1 is SGHDT, CDR2 YYEEEE, per germline. The CDR3 length is 15 residues. J gave up 0 bases and V 4 bases, and 4 bases lay outside the gene matches. The chain carries TRBV5-6 and TRBJ1-5; 7 bases match TRBD1. The source was peripheral blood, collected on day 0 of AZD1222 vaccination. This sequence was found in an adult in good health. Here the CDR3 DNA reads TGTGCCAGCAGCGTAACAGGGGTTAGCAATCAGCCCCAGCATTTT. This codes for CASSVTGVSNQPQHF.